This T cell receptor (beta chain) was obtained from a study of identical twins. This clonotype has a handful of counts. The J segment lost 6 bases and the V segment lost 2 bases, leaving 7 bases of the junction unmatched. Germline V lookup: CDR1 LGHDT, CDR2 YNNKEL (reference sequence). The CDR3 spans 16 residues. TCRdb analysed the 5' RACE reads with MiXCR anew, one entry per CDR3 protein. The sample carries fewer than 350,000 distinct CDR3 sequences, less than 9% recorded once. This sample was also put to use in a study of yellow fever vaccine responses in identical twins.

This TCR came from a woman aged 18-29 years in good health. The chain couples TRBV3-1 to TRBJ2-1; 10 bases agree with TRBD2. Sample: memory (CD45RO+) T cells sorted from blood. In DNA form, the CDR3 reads TGTGCCAGCAGCCAACGGAGCGGGGGGGCTTTCAATGAGCAGTTCTTC. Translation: CASSQRSGGAFNEQFF.